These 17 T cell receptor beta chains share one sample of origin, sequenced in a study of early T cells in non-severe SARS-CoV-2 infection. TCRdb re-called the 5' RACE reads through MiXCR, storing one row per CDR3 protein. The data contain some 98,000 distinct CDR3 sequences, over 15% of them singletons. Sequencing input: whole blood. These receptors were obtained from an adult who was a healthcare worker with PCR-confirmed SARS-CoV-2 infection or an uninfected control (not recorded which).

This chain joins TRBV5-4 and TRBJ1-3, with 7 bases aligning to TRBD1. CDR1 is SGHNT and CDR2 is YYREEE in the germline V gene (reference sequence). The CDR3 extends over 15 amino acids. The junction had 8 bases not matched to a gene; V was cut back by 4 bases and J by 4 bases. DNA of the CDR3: TGTGCCAGCAGCCCCGACAGGGTGCAAGGAAACACCATATATTTT. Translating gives CASSPDRVQGNTIYF.

The CDR3: CASSLGQGINEQFF. Written as DNA, the CDR3 is TGTGCCAGCAGTTTAGGACAGGGGATCAATGAGCAGTTCTTC. This rearrangement joins TRBV27 to TRBJ2-1; 9 bases map to TRBD1. The ends lost 2 bases at V and 6 bases at J; junction bases unmatched: 2. Per germline, CDR1 MNHEY and CDR2 SMNVEV (reference sequence). This CDR3 region has 14 residues.

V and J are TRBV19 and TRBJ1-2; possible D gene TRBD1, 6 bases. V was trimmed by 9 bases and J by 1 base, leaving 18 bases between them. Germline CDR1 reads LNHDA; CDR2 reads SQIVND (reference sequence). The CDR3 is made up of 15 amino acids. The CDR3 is CASRDTQFGNYGYTF. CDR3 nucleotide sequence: TGTGCCAGCCGGGACACCCAATTCGGTAACTATGGCTACACCTTC.

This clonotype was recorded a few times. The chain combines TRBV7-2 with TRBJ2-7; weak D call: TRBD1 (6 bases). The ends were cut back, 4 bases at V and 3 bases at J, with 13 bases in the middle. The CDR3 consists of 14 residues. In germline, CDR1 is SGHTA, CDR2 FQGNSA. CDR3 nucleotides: TGTGCCAGCAGCTGGGGGCTACTAGACTACGAGCAGTACTTC. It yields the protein CASSWGLLDYEQYF.

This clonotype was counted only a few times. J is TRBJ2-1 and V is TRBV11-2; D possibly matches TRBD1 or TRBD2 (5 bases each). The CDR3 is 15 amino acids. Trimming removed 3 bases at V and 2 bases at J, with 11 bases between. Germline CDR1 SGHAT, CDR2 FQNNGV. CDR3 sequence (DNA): TGTGCCAGCAGCTTCAGGGACGGTGCCTACAATGAGCAGTTCTTC. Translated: CASSFRDGAYNEQFF. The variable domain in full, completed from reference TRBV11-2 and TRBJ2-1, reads EAGVAQSPRYKIIEKRQSVAFWCNPISGHATLYWYQQILGQGPKLLIQFQNNGVVDDSQLPKDRFSAERLKGVDSTLKIQPAKLEDSAVYLCASSFRDGAYNEQFFGPGTRLTVL.

The CDR3 spells CASSPGPYNEQFF. CDR3 nucleotide sequence: TGTGCCAGCAGTCCGGGCCCCTACAATGAGCAGTTCTTC. The rearrangement joins TRBV6-4 to TRBJ2-1; no reliable D call. This CDR3 region has 13 residues. Trimming took 5 bases from V and 2 from J, leaving 7 bases between them. Germline CDR1 MRHNA, CDR2 SNTAGT.

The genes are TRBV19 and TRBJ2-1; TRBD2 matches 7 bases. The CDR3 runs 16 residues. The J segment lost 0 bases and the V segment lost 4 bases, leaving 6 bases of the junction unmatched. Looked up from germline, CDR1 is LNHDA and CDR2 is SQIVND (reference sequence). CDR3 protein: CASSNEGGSSYNEQFF. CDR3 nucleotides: TGTGCCAGTAGTAACGAGGGCGGGAGCTCCTACAATGAGCAGTTCTTC.

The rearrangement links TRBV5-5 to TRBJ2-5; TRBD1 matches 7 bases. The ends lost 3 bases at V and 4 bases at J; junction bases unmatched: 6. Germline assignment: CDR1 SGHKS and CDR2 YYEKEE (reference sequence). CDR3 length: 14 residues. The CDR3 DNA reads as TGTGCCAGCAGCTCGTTGACAGGGCCAGAGACCCAGTACTTC. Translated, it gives CASSSLTGPETQYF.

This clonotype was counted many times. This chain's CDR3 is CASRRGDEELFF. In DNA, the CDR3 is TGTGCCAGCCGGCGGGGGGATGAGGAGCTGTTTTTT. The V gene is TRBV12-3 or TRBV12-4, the J gene TRBJ2-2; 8 bases map to TRBD2. V was clipped by 8 bases and J by 10 bases; unmatched bases: 6. The length of the CDR3 is 12 residues.

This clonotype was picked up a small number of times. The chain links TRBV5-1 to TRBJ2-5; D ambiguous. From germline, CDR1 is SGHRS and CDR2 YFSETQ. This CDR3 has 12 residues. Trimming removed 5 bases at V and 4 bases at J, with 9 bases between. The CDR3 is CASSRMGETQYF. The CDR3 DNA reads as TGCGCCAGCAGTCGGATGGGAGAGACCCAGTACTTC.

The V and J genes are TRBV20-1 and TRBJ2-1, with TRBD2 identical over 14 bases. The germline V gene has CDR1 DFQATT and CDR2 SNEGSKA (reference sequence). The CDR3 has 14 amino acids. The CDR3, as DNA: TGCAGCCCCGGACTAGCGGGAGGACTCAATGAGCAGTTCTTC. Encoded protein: CSPGLAGGLNEQFF.

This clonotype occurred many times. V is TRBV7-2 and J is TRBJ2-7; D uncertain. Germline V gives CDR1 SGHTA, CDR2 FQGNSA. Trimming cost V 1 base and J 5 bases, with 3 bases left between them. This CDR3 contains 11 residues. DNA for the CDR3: TGTGCCAGCAGCTTAGGGAACGAGCAGTACTTC. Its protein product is CASSLGNEQYF.

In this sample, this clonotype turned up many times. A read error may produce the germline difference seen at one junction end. The CDR3 region has the DNA TGTGCCACCAGCAGAGATAGGTGGGAGGGCCAGGACTTC. Translating gives CATSRDRWEGQDF. The V gene is TRBV15, the J gene TRBJ2-4, with 7 positions matching TRBD2. Germline V lookup: CDR1 LNHNV, CDR2 YYDKDF (reference sequence). The CDR3 has 13 amino acids. The whole variable domain, filled in from reference TRBV15 and TRBJ2-4, reads DAMVIQNPRYQVTQFGKPVTLSCSQTLNHNVMYWYQQKSSQAPKLLFHYYDKDFNNEADTPDNFQSRRPNTSFCFLDIRSPGLGDTAMYLCATSRDRWEGQDFGAGTRLSVL.

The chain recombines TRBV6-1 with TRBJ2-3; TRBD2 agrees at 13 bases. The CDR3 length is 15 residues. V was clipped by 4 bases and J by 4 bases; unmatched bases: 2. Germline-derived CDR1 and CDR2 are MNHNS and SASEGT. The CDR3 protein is CASSATSGGADTQYF. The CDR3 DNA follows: TGTGCCAGCAGTGCAACTAGCGGGGGGGCAGATACGCAGTATTTT.

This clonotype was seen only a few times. The chain's CDR3 is CASSRRQGYNEQFF. CDR3 nucleotide sequence: TGTGCCAGTTCAAGGCGGCAGGGCTACAATGAGCAGTTCTTC. The chain couples TRBV19 to TRBJ2-1, with a possible D match to TRBD1 (5 bases). CDR1 is LNHDA and CDR2 is SQIVND in the germline V gene (reference sequence). The CDR3 has 14 amino acids. With 8 bases removed from V and 3 bases from J, the gap between germline ends came to 14 bases.

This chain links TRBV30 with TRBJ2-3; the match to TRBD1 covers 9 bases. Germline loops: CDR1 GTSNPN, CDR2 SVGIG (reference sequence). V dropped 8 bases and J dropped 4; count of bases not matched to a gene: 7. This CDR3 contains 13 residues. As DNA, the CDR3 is TGTGCCCTAGACAGGGGGGTAGCAGATACGCAGTATTTT. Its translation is CALDRGVADTQYF.

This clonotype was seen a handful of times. CDR3 region: CAWRSGISYEQYF. In DNA form, the CDR3 reads TGTGCCTGGAGGTCAGGGATTTCCTACGAGCAGTACTTC. This rearrangement joins TRBV30 to TRBJ2-7; D might be TRBD1 (5 bases). V lost 3 bases and J lost 1, with 10 bases in between. The CDR3 is made up of 13 amino acids. Germline-derived CDR1 and CDR2 are GTSNPN and SVGIG (reference sequence). Full variable domain (rest looked up from reference TRBV30 and TRBJ2-7): SQTIHQWPATLVQPVGSPLSLECTVEGTSNPNLYWYRQAAGRGLQLLFYSVGIGQISSEVPQNLSASRPQDRQFILSSKKLLLSDSGFYLCAWRSGISYEQYFGPGTRLTVT.